The 27 T cell receptor beta chains below were found in one sample sequenced in a study of blood T cells in healthy people across ages. The second PCR ran about 6 to 12 cycles with a sample-barcoded 5' primer and J-beta primers. TCRdb called the 5' RACE reads again in MiXCR, with one record for every CDR3 protein. The table includes approximately 810,000 distinct CDR3 sequences, 29% detected once. The specimen was blood. The origin of the receptors is an elderly woman in good health.

A word on this clonotype: Its ends do not fully match the called genes, so a read error is possible. This rearrangement joins TRBV18 to TRBJ1-1; 7 bases are a match to TRBD1. The CDR3 is made up of 13 amino acids. Germline V gives CDR1 KGHSH, CDR2 LQKENI. Here the CDR3 reads CASPPNRGTEAFF. The CDR3 DNA follows: TGTGCCAGCCCACCAAACAGGGGTACTGAAGCTTTCTTT.

The chain joins TRBV27 to TRBJ2-3; 13 positions agree with TRBD2. Looked up from germline, CDR1 is MNHEY and CDR2 is SMNVEV (reference sequence). The CDR3 spans 15 residues. The V and J ends lost 7 bases and 10 bases, in that order; junction bases with no gene match: 11. The CDR3 DNA reads as TGTGCCAGCACTAAGACTAGCGGGGGGTGGGATGCGCAGTATTTT. It codes for CASTKTSGGWDAQYF.

This clonotype was recorded a few times. V usage is TRBV3-1 and J usage is TRBJ2-5, with 9 bases fitting TRBD1. The CDR3 length is 13 residues. Germline V CDR1 and CDR2: LGHDT, YNNKEL (reference sequence). The J segment lost 7 bases and the V segment lost 1 base, leaving 1 base of the junction unmatched. This chain's CDR3 is CASSQGQGGTQYF. The DNA of the CDR3 is TGTGCCAGCAGCCAAGGACAGGGGGGGACCCAGTACTTC.

The chain joins TRBV7-2 to TRBJ2-2, with D perhaps matching TRBD1 (5 bases). Trimming left V 9 bases short and J 4 bases short, with 12 bases between. Per the germline V gene, CDR1 is SGHTA and CDR2 is FQGNSA. The CDR3 is 13 residues long. The CDR3, as DNA: TGTGCCAGTTCGACAGTTTCCACCGGGGAGCTGTTTTTT. This codes for CASSTVSTGELFF.

This clonotype was seen ten or more times. V usage is TRBV7-9 and J usage is TRBJ1-5, with D possibly matching TRBD1 (5 bases). Trimming cost V 1 base and J 3 bases, with 10 bases left between them. Per the germline V gene, CDR1 is SEHNR and CDR2 is FQNEAQ (reference sequence). This CDR3 contains 15 residues. CDR3 nucleotides: TGTGCCAGCAGCTTAGTCGGGGGTCCCAATCAGCCCCAGCATTTT. It translates to CASSLVGGPNQPQHF.

This clonotype came up many times. The chain employs TRBV7-2 and TRBJ1-4; D possibly corresponds to TRBD1 (5 bases). V was shortened by 5 bases and J by 4 bases, with 14 bases between the two germline ends. CDR3 length equals 15 residues. The germline V gene has CDR1 SGHTA and CDR2 FQGNSA. The CDR3 spells CASSQLGQFNEKLFF. The CDR3 DNA is TGTGCCAGCAGCCAATTGGGGCAGTTTAATGAAAAACTGTTTTTT.

In its sample, this clonotype was seen many times. The chain couples TRBV11-2 to TRBJ2-1; D remains ambiguous. The germline V gene encodes CDR1 SGHAT and CDR2 FQNNGV. This CDR3 region has 13 residues. Trimming shortened V by 3 bases and J by 5 bases, and 8 bases separated the two germline ends. This CDR3 reads CASSFNLDNEQFF. The CDR3, as DNA: TGTGCCAGCAGCTTCAACCTAGACAATGAGCAGTTCTTC.

Only a few counts were recorded for this clonotype. This chain uses TRBV7-6 with TRBJ2-5; no clear D gene. Between the trimmed V and J ends, which lost 5 bases and 5 bases, there was a span of 12 bases. CDR3 length equals 13 residues. Looked up from germline, CDR1 is SGHVS and CDR2 is FNYEAQ. DNA of the CDR3: TGTGCCAGCAGCCCCTACCCAAGGGAGACCCAGTACTTC. Translation: CASSPYPRETQYF. The full variable domain, with the rest looked up from reference TRBV7-6 and TRBJ2-5, is GAGVSQSPRYKVTKRGQDVALRCDPISGHVSLYWYRQALGQGPEFLTYFNYEAQQDKSGLPNDRFSAERPEGSISTLTIQRTEQRDSAMYRCASSPYPRETQYFGPGTRLLVL.

The sample holds many counts of this clonotype. CDR3 protein: CASSSMGTGANVLTF. CDR3 DNA: TGTGCCAGCAGTTCCATGGGCACTGGGGCCAACGTCCTGACTTTC. The chain joins TRBV6-5 to TRBJ2-6, with D hard to call. Trimming pared 4 bases from V and 2 bases from J, leaving 9 bases between. The CDR3 sequence is 15 residues long. CDR1 and CDR2 (germline): MNHEY, SVGAGI.

This clonotype was seen many times. The genes are TRBV11-2 and TRBJ2-7, with 7 bases identical to TRBD2. The tail of the sequence fits TRBJ2-5 better, so the J call may be wrong. The CDR3 sequence is 14 residues long. Germline V gene sequence: CDR1 SGHAT, CDR2 FQNNGV. This CDR3 is CASSRGGVGETQYF. Written as DNA, the CDR3 is TGTGCCAGCAGCAGGGGAGGGGTAGGGGAGACCCAGTACTTC.

The rearrangement joins TRBV12-3 or TRBV12-4 to TRBJ2-5; perhaps TRBD1 as D (5 bases). V was trimmed by 5 bases and J by 7 bases, leaving 17 bases between them. The CDR3 runs to 14 residues. The CDR3 region is CASSVRQCPGTQYF. For the CDR3, the DNA is TGTGCCAGCAGTGTCCGACAGTGCCCCGGGACCCAGTACTTC.

The gene calls are TRBV2 and TRBJ1-1; D is uncertain. The germline V gene encodes CDR1 SNHLY and CDR2 FYNNEI. The length of the CDR3 is 13 residues. Trimming shortened V by 8 bases and J by 4 bases, and 14 bases separated the two germline ends. This CDR3 reads CASRGEGLTEAFF. CDR3 nucleotides: TGTGCCAGCCGGGGAGAAGGGCTCACTGAAGCTTTCTTT.

This clonotype appeared once. In DNA form, the CDR3 reads TGTGCCAGCAGCGGTCAGAGTGCGGATGAAAAACTGTTTTTT. This gives the protein CASSGQSADEKLFF. The chain couples TRBV3-1 to TRBJ1-4; D ambiguous. Trimming pared 5 bases from V and 6 bases from J, leaving 13 bases between. Per germline, CDR1 LGHDT and CDR2 YNNKEL (reference sequence). The CDR3 covers 14 residues.

Many counts were recorded for this clonotype. The chain combines TRBV6-2 or TRBV6-3 with TRBJ2-4, with TRBD1 as a possible D gene (7 bases). The V and J ends lost 5 bases and 6 bases respectively, with 17 bases between them. The CDR3 spans 15 residues. Germline CDR1 is MNHEY and CDR2 is SVGEGT. The DNA of the CDR3 is TGTGCCAGCAGTCTAACCCCAGGGGGGATAAACATTCAGTACTTC. Its protein is CASSLTPGGINIQYF.

This clonotype was detected a few times. V is TRBV3-1 and J is TRBJ1-6; possible D gene TRBD1, 5 bases. Germline loops: CDR1 LGHDT, CDR2 YNNKEL (reference sequence). The CDR3 has 17 amino acids. V shed 4 bases and J shed 7 bases, with 20 bases lying between them. CDR3 loop: CASSLHGALVSNSPLHF. The DNA of the CDR3 is TGTGCCAGCAGCCTGCACGGGGCCCTGGTTAGCAATTCACCCCTCCACTTT. The full variable domain, in which reference TRBV3-1 and TRBJ1-6 provide the parts outside the CDR3, is DTAVSQTPKYLVTQMGNDKSIKCEQNLGHDTMYWYKQDSKKFLKIMFSYNNKELIINETVPNRFSPKSPDKAHLNLHINSLELGDSAVYFCASSLHGALVSNSPLHFGNGTRLTVT.

Details on this clonotype: A much larger clone sits a single nucleotide away, making a read error possible. The J gene is TRBJ2-7, the V gene TRBV7-2; no clear D. Germline V CDR1 and CDR2: SGHTA, FQGNSA. The CDR3 is made up of 14 amino acids. With 0 bases removed from V and 7 bases from J, the gap between germline ends came to 13 bases. CDR3 sequence: CASSLAPPLNEQYF. The CDR3 DNA follows: TGTGCCAGCAGCTTAGCCCCGCCCTTGAATGAGCAGTACTTC.

This clonotype was found a few times. V gene TRBV7-8 combines with J gene TRBJ2-2; D is ambiguous. Germline V gene data show CDR1 as SGHVS and CDR2 as FQNEAQ. V lost 1 base and J 0 bases, leaving 6 bases between the germline ends. CDR3 length equals 15 residues. CDR3 nucleotide sequence: TGTGCCAGCAGCTTAGTCCTGACGAACACCGGGGAGCTGTTTTTT. It yields the protein CASSLVLTNTGELFF.

V gene TRBV19 combines with J gene TRBJ2-7, with 14 positions matching TRBD2. The J call is in doubt because the DNA end fits TRBJ2-5 better. The CDR3 has 15 amino acids. Germline V gene lookup returns CDR1 LNHDA and CDR2 SQIVND (reference sequence). The CDR3 region is CASRLAGGREETQYF. CDR3 sequence (DNA): TGTGCCAGTCGACTAGCGGGGGGGCGCGAGGAGACCCAGTACTTC.

In the case of this clonotype: A much larger clone lies a single base off, so this may be a read error. The rearrangement uses TRBV12-3 or TRBV12-4 and TRBJ2-3; 7 bases match TRBD2. The CDR3 is 15 amino acids. The V and J ends lost 6 bases and 4 bases, in that order; junction bases with no gene match: 10. CDR3 nucleotide sequence: TGTGCCAGCAGAATTTGGGGGGGGAGCGCAGATACGCAGTATTTT. This codes for CASRIWGGSADTQYF.

This clonotype was observed many times. The chain carries TRBV5-1 and TRBJ1-1; tentative D call: TRBD1 (6 bases). This CDR3 contains 13 residues. In germline, CDR1 is SGHRS, CDR2 YFSETQ. Deletions cut 3 bases from V and 6 bases from J, with 12 bases between. The CDR3 DNA reads TGCGCCAGCAGCTCCCAGGGGATATCTGAAGCTTTCTTT. It codes for CASSSQGISEAFF.

This clonotype appeared many times. V and J are TRBV20-1 and TRBJ2-7; D is uncertain. In germline, CDR1 is DFQATT, CDR2 SNEGSKA (reference sequence). With 4 bases removed from V and 3 bases from J, the gap between germline ends came to 19 bases. The CDR3 runs to 15 residues. CDR3 DNA: TGCAGTGCTATCCCGGGCGCGGCACGATACTACGAGCAGTACTTC. Amino acid sequence: CSAIPGAARYYEQYF.

As to this clonotype: Given a much more abundant clone one base away, this may be a read error. The chain recombines TRBV20-1 with TRBJ2-1; 8 bases map to TRBD2. CDR3 size: 15 residues. Germline CDR1 DFQATT, CDR2 SNEGSKA (reference sequence). V lost 1 base to trimming and J lost 5 bases; unmatched junction nucleotides: 7. For the CDR3, the DNA is TGCAGTGCTAGAGGACTAGCGAGGGGCAACAATGAGCAGTTCTTC. Its protein is CSARGLARGNNEQFF.

With regard to this clonotype: A much more abundant neighbour one base away suggests this may be a read error. The chain joins TRBV3-1 to TRBJ2-5, with 8 bases matching TRBD1. The end of the DNA aligns better with TRBJ2-7, so the J call may be wrong. The CDR3 totals 15 residues. The germline V gene has CDR1 LGHDT and CDR2 YNNKEL (reference sequence). CDR3 nucleotides: TGTGCCAGCAGCCCACGGACAGGGTACCGGAACGAGCAGTACTTC. It specifies CASSPRTGYRNEQYF.

This clonotype was seen many times. The chain combines TRBV20-1 with TRBJ2-5, with D possibly matching TRBD2 (5 bases). The CDR3 totals 13 residues. The V end lost 0 bases, the J end lost 3 bases, and 8 bases lay between the germline ends. Germline CDR1 is DFQATT and CDR2 is SNEGSKA (reference sequence). The CDR3 spells CSARDSGKETQYF. As DNA, the CDR3 is TGCAGTGCTAGAGATTCGGGGAAAGAGACCCAGTACTTC.

With respect to this clonotype: Since a much larger clone is just one base distant, this may be a read error. The genes are TRBV7-2 and TRBJ2-1, with 12 bases fitting TRBD2. The J call may be wrong; the DNA end is better matched by TRBJ2-7. The CDR3 consists of 18 residues. Germline V lookup: CDR1 SGHTA, CDR2 FQGNSA. CDR3 nucleotides: TGTGCCAGCAGCTCTAACGGGGCTAGCGGGGGGGTCCACAATGAGCAGTACTTC. It is translated as CASSSNGASGGVHNEQYF.

This clonotype was counted at least ten times. The chain joins TRBV6-2 or TRBV6-3 to TRBJ2-7; 8 nucleotides line up with TRBD2. Germline assignment: CDR1 MNHEY and CDR2 SVGEGT. The CDR3 runs to 15 residues. The J segment lost 4 bases and the V segment lost 0 bases, leaving 5 bases of the junction unmatched. Here the CDR3 reads CASSYSATSGYEQYF. The CDR3, as DNA: TGTGCCAGCAGTTACTCCGCCACTAGCGGATACGAGCAGTACTTC.

In this sample, this clonotype turned up many times. The chain combines TRBV3-1 with TRBJ2-5; D ambiguous. V was clipped by 4 bases and J by 0 bases, with 9 bases between them. From germline, CDR1 is LGHDT and CDR2 YNNKEL (reference sequence). The CDR3 length is 14 residues. CDR3 sequence reads: CASSPKLDQETQYF. The CDR3 DNA sequence: TGTGCCAGCAGCCCGAAATTAGACCAAGAGACCCAGTACTTC.